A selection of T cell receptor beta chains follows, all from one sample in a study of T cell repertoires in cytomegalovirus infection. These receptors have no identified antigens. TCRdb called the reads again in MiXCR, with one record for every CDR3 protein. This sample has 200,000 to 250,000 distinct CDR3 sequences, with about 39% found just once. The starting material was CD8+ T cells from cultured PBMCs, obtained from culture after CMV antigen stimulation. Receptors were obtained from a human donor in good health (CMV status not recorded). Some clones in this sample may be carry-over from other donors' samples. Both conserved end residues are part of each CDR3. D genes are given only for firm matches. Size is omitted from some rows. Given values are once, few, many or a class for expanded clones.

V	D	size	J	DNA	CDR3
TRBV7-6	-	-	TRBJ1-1	TGTGCCGCCAACAGGGTCATGAACACTGAAGCTTTCTTT	CAANRVMNTEAFF
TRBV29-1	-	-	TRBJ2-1	TGCAGCGTTGAGGGACGTCAGGTAGGGGAGCAGTTCTTC	CSVEGRQVGEQFF
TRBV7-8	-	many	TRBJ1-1	TGTGCCAGCAGTTACAGACGGAACACTGAAGCTTTCTTT	CASSYRRNTEAFF
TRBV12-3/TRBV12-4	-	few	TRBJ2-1	TGTGCCAGCAGGGTACAGGGTGGTTTAAAAAATGAGCAGTTCTTC	CASRVQGGLKNEQFF
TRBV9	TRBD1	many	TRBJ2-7	TGTGCCAGCAGCGGGGGCGTGAACAGGGGGAGCGAGCAGTACTTC	CASSGGVNRGSEQYF
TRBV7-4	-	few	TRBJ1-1	TGTGCCAGCAGCTTAACGCCCCAGGGAAGGGACACTGAAGCTTTCTTT	CASSLTPQGRDTEAFF
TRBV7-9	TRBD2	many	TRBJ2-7	TGTGCCAGCAGCGACATAGCGGGAGCAGCCCACGAGCAGTACTTC	CASSDIAGAAHEQYF
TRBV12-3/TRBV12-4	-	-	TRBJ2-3	TGTGCCAGCAGTTGGACGGGCCCGGGGGAGCAGTATTTT	CASSWTGPGEQYF
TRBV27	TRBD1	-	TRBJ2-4	TGTGCCAGCAGTTCGGGACAGGGGGCCAAAAACATTCAGTACTTC	CASSSGQGAKNIQYF
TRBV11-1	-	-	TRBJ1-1	TGTGCCAGCAGCTTACAGGGATCTCCTGAAGCTTTCTTT	CASSLQGSPEAFF
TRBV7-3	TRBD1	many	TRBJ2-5	TGTGCCAGCAGTCCCGGACAGGGGGAGACCCAGTACTTC	CASSPGQGETQYF
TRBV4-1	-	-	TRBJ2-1	TGCGCCAGCAGCCAAGATGACAATGAGCAGTTCTTC	CASSQDDNEQFF
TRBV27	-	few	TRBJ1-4	TGTGCCAGCAGTTTATGGTCTAGGGTCCGAGGAAATGAAAAACTGTTTTTT	CASSLWSRVRGNEKLFF
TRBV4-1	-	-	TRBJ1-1	TGCGCCAGCAGCCGGCGATGGGGGAACACTGAAGCTTTCTTT	CASSRRWGNTEAFF
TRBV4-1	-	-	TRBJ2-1	TGCGCCAGCAGCCAACCCTCAACTAGTCTGGAGCAGTTCTTC	CASSQPSTSLEQFF
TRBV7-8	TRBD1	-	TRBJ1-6	TGTGCCAGCAGCTTAGACCCGGGACAGTCCCTCTATAATTCACCCCTCCACTTT	CASSLDPGQSLYNSPLHF
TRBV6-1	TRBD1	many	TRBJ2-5	TGTGCCAGCAGTGGGAACAGGGGGCTCGGAGAGACCCAGTACTTC	CASSGNRGLGETQYF
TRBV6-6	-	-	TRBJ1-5	TGTGCCAGCAGTTACCGGGGGAAAGGTCAGCCCCAGCATTTT	CASSYRGKGQPQHF
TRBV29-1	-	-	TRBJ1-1	TGCAGCACTGACGGGGGTAGGACTGAAGCTTTCTTT	CSTDGGRTEAFF
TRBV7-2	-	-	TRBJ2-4	TGTGCCAGCAGCCCAGGGGTCCTAGCCAAAAACATTCAGTACTTC	CASSPGVLAKNIQYF
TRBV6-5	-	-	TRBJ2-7	TGTGCCAGCAGTTACCACCGGACGGATCACGACTCCTACGAGCAGTACTTC	CASSYHRTDHDSYEQYF
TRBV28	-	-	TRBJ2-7	TGTGCCAGCAGTTTATTCCGGAGCCCCTACGAGCAGTACTTC	CASSLFRSPYEQYF
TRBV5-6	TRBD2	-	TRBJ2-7	TGTGCCAGCAGCCCGGGAGGCTCCGACTACGAGCAGTACTTC	CASSPGGSDYEQYF
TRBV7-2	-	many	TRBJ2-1	TGTGCCAGCAGCTTGGGGCTAGCCACCTCCTACAATGAGCAGTTCTTC	CASSLGLATSYNEQFF
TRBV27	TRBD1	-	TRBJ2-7	TGTGCCAGCAGATCCGGGACAGGACAATACGAGCAGTACTTC	CASRSGTGQYEQYF
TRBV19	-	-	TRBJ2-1	TGTGCCAGTAGTATTACTGGTATATCCTACAATGAGCAGTTCTTC	CASSITGISYNEQFF
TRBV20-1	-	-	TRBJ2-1	TGCAGTGCTAGGATGGTGGGTGGGAAGTCTAGCGCCCCGGGCCCCAATGAGCAGTTCTTC	CSARMVGGKSSAPGPNEQFF
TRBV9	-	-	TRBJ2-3	TGTGCCAGCAGCGTAATGAAGACGCTAGGGACCACAGATACGCAGTATTTT	CASSVMKTLGTTDTQYF
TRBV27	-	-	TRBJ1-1	TGTGCCAGCAGTGGAGCGGGACGGATGAACACTGAAGCTTTCTTT	CASSGAGRMNTEAFF
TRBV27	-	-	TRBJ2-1	TGTGCCAGCAGTTTGGCCCGGGCCCCGTACAATGAGCAGTTCTTC	CASSLARAPYNEQFF
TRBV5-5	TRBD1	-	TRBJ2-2	TGTGCCAGCAGCCTCTGGGACAGGCCCCTCGGGGAGCTGTTTTTT	CASSLWDRPLGELFF
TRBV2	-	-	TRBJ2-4	TGTGCCAGCAGGAGTCTAGCCAAAAACATTCAGTACTTC	CASRSLAKNIQYF
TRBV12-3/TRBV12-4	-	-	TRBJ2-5	TGTGCCAGCAGCCACGGGGGCGCGGAGACCCAGTACTTC	CASSHGGAETQYF
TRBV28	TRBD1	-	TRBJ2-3	TGTGCCAGCAGGGGGACAGGGGTAACGGATACGCAGTATTTT	CASRGTGVTDTQYF
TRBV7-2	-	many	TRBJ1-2	TGTGCCAGCAGCTTAGCAGCGGGATCCTATGGCTACACCTTC	CASSLAAGSYGYTF
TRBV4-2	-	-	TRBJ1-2	TGTGCCAGCAGCCAAGCCCCCACTAAGGGCTACACCTTC	CASSQAPTKGYTF
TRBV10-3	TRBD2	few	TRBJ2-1	TGTGCCATCAGTGAGGGCGGGAGTACCTACAATGAGCAGTTCTTC	CAISEGGSTYNEQFF
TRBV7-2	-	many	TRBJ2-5	TGTGCCAGCAGCTCGGAGGGGGGAGCCCAAGAGACCCAGTACTTC	CASSSEGGAQETQYF
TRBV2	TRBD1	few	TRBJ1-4	TGTGCCAGCAGTCCCCGGACAGGATATAATGAAAAACTGTTTTTT	CASSPRTGYNEKLFF
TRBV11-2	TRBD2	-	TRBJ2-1	TGTGCCAGCAGCTTAGCTGGCGGGAGGGCCAGGGAGCAGTTCTTC	CASSLAGGRAREQFF
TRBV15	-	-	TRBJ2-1	TGTGCCACCAGCAGAGGGGAAGATAGCTCCTACAATGAGCAGTTCTTC	CATSRGEDSSYNEQFF
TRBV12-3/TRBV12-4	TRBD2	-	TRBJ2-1	TGTGCCAGCAGTTCTCTAGCGGGAGACACCAATGAGCAGTTCTTC	CASSSLAGDTNEQFF
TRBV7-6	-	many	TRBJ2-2	TGTGCCAGCAGCTTAGGGGCCTCAGAAGGAGGAACCGGGGAGCTGTTTTTT	CASSLGASEGGTGELFF
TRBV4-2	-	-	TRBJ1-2	TGTGCCAGCAGCCAAGGCGTGCGGGAAGCTAACTATGGCTACACCTTC	CASSQGVREANYGYTF
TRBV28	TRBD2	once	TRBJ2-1	TGTGCCAGCAGCCCGACTAGCGGCCCGCTCAATGAGCAGTTCTTC	CASSPTSGPLNEQFF
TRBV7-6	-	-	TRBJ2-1	TGTGCCAGCAGCAACCGGGACGGCTCAATCAATGCGCAGTTCTTC	CASSNRDGSINAQFF
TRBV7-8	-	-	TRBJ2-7	TGTGCCAGCAGCTTAGGGCTCGCTGAGTGGTCCTACGAGCAGTACTTC	CASSLGLAEWSYEQYF
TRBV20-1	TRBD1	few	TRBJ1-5	TGCAGTGCTAGAGTCCAAGACAGGGGGAGCAATCAGCCCCAGCATTTT	CSARVQDRGSNQPQHF
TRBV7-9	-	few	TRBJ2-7	TGTGCCAGCAGCTTAGCTGGGGACTCCTACGAGCAGTACTTC	CASSLAGDSYEQYF
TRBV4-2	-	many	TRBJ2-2	TGTGCCAGCAGCCAAGACGGGGCCGGGGAGCTGTTTTTT	CASSQDGAGELFF
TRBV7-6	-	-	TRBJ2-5	TGTGCCAGCAGCTTAGCTCCCCAGGTCCAAGAGACCCAGTACTTC	CASSLAPQVQETQYF
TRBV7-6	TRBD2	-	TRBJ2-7	TGTGCCAGCAGCTTTGCTAGCGGGAGCACTCGGAACGAGCAGTACTTC	CASSFASGSTRNEQYF
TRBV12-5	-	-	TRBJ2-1	TGTGCTAGTGGTTTGGTCACGTCTGGACAGATTAATGAGCAGTTCTTC	CASGLVTSGQINEQFF
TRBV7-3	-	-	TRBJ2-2	TGTGCCAGCGGTAGTAACACCGGGGAGCTGTTTTTT	CASGSNTGELFF
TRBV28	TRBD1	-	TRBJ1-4	TGTGCCAGCAGTTCCGACAGGGAAGGGACTAATGAAAAACTGTTTTTT	CASSSDREGTNEKLFF
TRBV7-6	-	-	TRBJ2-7	TGTGCCAGCAGCTTAGGGAGTATGGGAGGAACCGAGCAGTACTTC	CASSLGSMGGTEQYF
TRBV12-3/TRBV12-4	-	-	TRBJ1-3	TGTGCCAGCAATGGGGCCGACGGCATCTCTGGAAACACCATATATTTT	CASNGADGISGNTIYF
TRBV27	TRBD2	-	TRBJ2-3	TGTGCCAGCAGTTTATTCCTCGGCGGGAGTTATTCAGATACGCAGTATTTT	CASSLFLGGSYSDTQYF
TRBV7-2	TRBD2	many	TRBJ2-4	TGTGCCAGCAGCGTAACTAGCGGGGGTTCTCCAAACATTCAGTACTTC	CASSVTSGGSPNIQYF
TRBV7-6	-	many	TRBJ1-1	TGTGCCAGCAGCTTAGCGTCGATGGGCGGAACTGAAGCTTTCTTT	CASSLASMGGTEAFF